These 4 T cell receptor beta chains were sequenced from one sample in a study of shared clonotypes between healthy human individuals. The method was immunoSEQ multiplex PCR; TCRdb's version includes in-frame clones alone and lacks a portion of them. The sample contains hundreds of thousands of clones, more than 70% of which appear only once. The sequenced sample was memory CD4+ T cells sorted from blood. The subset is: CD45RA-negative fraction. The receptor set was obtained from a woman aged 25 to 39 in good health.

The chain uses TRBV19 and TRBJ2-3; D is undetermined. V lost 1 base and J 5 bases, leaving 7 bases between the germline ends. CDR3 length equals 13 residues. From germline, CDR1 is LNHDA and CDR2 SQIVND (reference sequence). Here the CDR3 DNA reads TGTGCCAGTAGTATAGCGGTCTTAGATACGCAGTATTTT. Its translation is CASSIAVLDTQYF.

The J gene is TRBJ2-6, the V gene TRBV27, with 8 bases lining up with TRBD1. V was clipped by 6 bases and J by 2 bases; unmatched bases: 12. This CDR3 region has 18 residues. Germline V gene lookup returns CDR1 MNHEY and CDR2 SMNVEV (reference sequence). The CDR3 sequence is CASSPLGQGRTGANVLTF. The DNA for the CDR3 is TGTGCCAGCAGCCCCCTCGGACAGGGTAGGACTGGGGCCAACGTCCTGACTTTC.

The chain is built from TRBV6-6 and TRBJ1-5, with unresolved D. V lost 2 bases and J lost 4, with 6 bases in between. The germline CDR1 and CDR2 sequences are MNHNY and SVGAGI (reference sequence). The CDR3 extends over 13 amino acids. The CDR3 region is CASSYGQNQPQHF. CDR3 bases: TGTGCCAGCAGTTACGGGCAGAATCAGCCCCAGCATTTT.

The V and J genes are TRBV28 and TRBJ1-5; possibly TRBD1 for D (5 bases). The CDR3 is 15 amino acids. Trimming took off 10 bases at V and 6 bases at J, with 22 bases between the two ends. Germline assignment: CDR1 MDHEN and CDR2 SYDVKM. The chain's CDR3 is CATRDAGILGQPQHF. CDR3 nucleotide sequence: TGTGCCACCCGGGACGCCGGAATATTAGGTCAGCCCCAGCATTTT.